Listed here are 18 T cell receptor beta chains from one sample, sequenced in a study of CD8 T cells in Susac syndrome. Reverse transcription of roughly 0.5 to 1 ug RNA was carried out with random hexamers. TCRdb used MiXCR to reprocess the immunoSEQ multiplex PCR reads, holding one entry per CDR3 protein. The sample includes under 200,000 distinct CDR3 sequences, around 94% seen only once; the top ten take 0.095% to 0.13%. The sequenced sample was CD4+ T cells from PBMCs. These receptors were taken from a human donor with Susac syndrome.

The CDR3 sequence: CASNTAKGETQYF. The CDR3 DNA sequence: TGTGCCAGTAACACCGCCAAAGGAGAGACCCAGTACTTC. The rearrangement uses TRBV19 and TRBJ2-5; D not certain. CDR1 and CDR2 (germline): LNHDA, SQIVND (reference sequence). Deletions cut 7 bases from V and 4 bases from J, with 13 bases between. The CDR3 totals 13 residues.

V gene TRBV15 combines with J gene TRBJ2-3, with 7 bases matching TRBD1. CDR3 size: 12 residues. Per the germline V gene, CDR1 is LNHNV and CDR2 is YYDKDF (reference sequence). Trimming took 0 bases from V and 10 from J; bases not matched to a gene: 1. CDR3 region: CATSREGQSQYF. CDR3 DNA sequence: TGTGCCACCAGCAGAGAGGGACAGTCGCAGTATTTT.

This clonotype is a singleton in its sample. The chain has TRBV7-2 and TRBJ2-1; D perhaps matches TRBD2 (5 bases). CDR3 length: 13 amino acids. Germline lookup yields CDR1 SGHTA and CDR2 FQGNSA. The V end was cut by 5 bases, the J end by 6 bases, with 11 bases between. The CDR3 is CASSPLLANEQFF. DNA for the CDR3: TGTGCCAGCAGCCCTCTTCTAGCCAATGAGCAGTTCTTC.

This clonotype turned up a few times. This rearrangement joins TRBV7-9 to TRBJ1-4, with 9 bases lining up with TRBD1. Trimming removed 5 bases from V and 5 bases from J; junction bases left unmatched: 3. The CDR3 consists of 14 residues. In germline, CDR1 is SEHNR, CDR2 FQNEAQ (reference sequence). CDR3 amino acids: CASSGGQGNEKLFF. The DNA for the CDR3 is TGTGCCAGCAGCGGCGGACAGGGGAATGAAAAACTGTTTTTT.

In DNA, the CDR3 is TGTGCCAGCAGCTTGGGCCGAAATCAGCCCCAGCATTTT. Translated: CASSLGRNQPQHF. V usage is TRBV5-6 and J usage is TRBJ1-5; no clear D. The CDR3 has 13 residues. V was trimmed by 0 bases and J by 4 bases, leaving 5 bases between them. Germline V gene sequence: CDR1 SGHDT, CDR2 YYEEEE. The whole variable domain, remainder taken from reference TRBV5-6 and TRBJ1-5, is DAGVTQSPTHLIKTRGQQVTLRCSPKSGHDTVSWYQQALGQGPQFIFQYYEEEERQRGNFPDRFSGHQFPNYSSELNVNALLLGDSALYLCASSLGRNQPQHFGDGTRLSIL.

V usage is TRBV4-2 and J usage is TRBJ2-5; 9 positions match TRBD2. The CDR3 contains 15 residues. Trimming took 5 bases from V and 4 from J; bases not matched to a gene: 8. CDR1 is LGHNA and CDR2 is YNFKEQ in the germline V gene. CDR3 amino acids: CASSSQRGVPETQYF. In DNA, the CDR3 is TGTGCCAGCAGCTCTCAGCGGGGGGTCCCAGAGACCCAGTACTTC.

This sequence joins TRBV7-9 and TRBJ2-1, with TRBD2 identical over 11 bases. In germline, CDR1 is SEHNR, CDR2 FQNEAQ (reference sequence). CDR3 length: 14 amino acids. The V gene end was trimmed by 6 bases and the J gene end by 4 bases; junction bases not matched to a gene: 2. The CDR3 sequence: CASSTSGGYNEQFF. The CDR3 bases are TGTGCCAGCAGTACTAGCGGGGGTTACAATGAGCAGTTCTTC.

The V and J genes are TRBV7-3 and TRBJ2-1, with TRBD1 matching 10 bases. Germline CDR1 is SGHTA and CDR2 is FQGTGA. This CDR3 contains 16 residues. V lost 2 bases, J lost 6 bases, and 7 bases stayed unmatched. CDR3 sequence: CASSLRDRGRFNEQFF. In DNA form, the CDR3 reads TGTGCCAGCAGCTTACGGGACAGGGGCCGTTTCAATGAGCAGTTCTTC.

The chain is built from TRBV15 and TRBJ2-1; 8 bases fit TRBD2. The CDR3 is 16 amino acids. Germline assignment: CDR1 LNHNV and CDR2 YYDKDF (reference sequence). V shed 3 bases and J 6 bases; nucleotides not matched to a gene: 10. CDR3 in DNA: TGTGCCACCAGCAGTTTCCTAGCGGGCGGAGGCAATGAGCAGTTCTTC. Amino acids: CATSSFLAGGGNEQFF.

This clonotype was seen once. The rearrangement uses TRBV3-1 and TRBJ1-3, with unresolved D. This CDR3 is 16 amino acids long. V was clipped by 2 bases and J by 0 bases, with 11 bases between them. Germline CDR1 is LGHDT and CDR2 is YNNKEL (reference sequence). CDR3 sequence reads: CASSQRLDFSGNTIYF. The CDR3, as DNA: TGTGCCAGCAGCCAAAGGCTAGACTTCTCTGGAAACACCATATATTTT.

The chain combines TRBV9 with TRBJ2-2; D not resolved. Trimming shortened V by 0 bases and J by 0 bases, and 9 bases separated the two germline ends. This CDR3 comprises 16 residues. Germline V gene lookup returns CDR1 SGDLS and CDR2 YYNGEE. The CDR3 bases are TGTGCCAGCAGCGTAGGAGTGGAGACGAACACCGGGGAGCTGTTTTTT. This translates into CASSVGVETNTGELFF. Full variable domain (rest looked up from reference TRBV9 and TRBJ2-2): DSGVTQTPKHLITATGQRVTLRCSPRSGDLSVYWYQQSLDQGLQFLIQYYNGEERAKGNILERFSAQQFPDLHSELNLSSLELGDSALYFCASSVGVETNTGELFFGEGSRLTVL.

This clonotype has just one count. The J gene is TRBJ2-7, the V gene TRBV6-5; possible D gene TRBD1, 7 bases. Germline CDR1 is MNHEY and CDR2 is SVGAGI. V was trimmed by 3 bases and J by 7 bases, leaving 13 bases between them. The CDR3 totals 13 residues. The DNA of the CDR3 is TGTGCCAGCAGTTATTCAGGGGGGAGGGAGCAGTACTTC. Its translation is CASSYSGGREQYF.

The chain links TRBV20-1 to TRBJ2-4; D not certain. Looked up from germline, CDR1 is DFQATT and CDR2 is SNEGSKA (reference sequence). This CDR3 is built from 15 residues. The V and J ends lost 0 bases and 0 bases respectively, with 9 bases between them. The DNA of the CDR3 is TGCAGTGCTAGAGATTCTGCAGTAGCCAAAAACATTCAGTACTTC. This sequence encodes CSARDSAVAKNIQYF.

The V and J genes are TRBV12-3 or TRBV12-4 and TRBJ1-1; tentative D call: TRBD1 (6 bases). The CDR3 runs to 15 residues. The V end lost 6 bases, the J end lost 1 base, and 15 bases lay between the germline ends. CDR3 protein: CASRMTGRGNTEAFF. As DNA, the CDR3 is TGTGCCAGCAGGATGACAGGCCGGGGGAACACTGAAGCTTTCTTT.

The CDR3 reads CASSMGQTYEQYF. In DNA form, the CDR3 reads TGTGCCAGCAGTATGGGACAGACCTACGAGCAGTACTTC. V and J are TRBV12-3 or TRBV12-4 and TRBJ2-7; 7 bases map to TRBD1. CDR3 length: 13 residues. V trimming: 5 bases; J trimming: 2 bases; junction bases outside the gene matches: 3.

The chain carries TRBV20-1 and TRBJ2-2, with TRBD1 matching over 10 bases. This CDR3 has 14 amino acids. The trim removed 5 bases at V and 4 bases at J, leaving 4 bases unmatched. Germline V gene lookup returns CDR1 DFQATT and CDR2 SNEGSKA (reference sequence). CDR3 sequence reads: CSAYRDRGTGELFF. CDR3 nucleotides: TGCAGTGCTTACCGGGACAGGGGCACCGGGGAGCTGTTTTTT.

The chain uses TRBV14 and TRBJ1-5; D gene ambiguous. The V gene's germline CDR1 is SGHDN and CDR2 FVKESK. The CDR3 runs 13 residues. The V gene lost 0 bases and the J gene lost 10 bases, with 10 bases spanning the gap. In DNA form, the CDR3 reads TGTGCCAGCAGCCAAGATTTGCGGGGACCCCAGCATTTT. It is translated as CASSQDLRGPQHF.

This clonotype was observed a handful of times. As DNA, the CDR3 is TGTGCCTGGAGTGTATGGGCTGGGAACACTGAAGCTTTCTTT. Translation gives CAWSVWAGNTEAFF. The chain carries TRBV30 and TRBJ1-1; the D is unclear. The germline V and J ends were trimmed by 0 bases and 1 base, with 9 bases remaining between them. The CDR3 is 14 amino acids. The germline V gene encodes CDR1 GTSNPN and CDR2 SVGIG (reference sequence). The entire variable domain, with the rest obtained from reference TRBV30 and TRBJ1-1, is as follows: SQTIHQWPATLVQPVGSPLSLECTVEGTSNPNLYWYRQAAGRGLQLLFYSVGIGQISSEVPQNLSASRPQDRQFILSSKKLLLSDSGFYLCAWSVWAGNTEAFFGQGTRLTVV.